A selection of T cell receptor beta chains follows, all from one sample in a study of cytomegalovirus exposure and HLA in healthy donors. Sequenced by immunoSEQ multiplex PCR; TCRdb stores in-frame clones only, minus some. The sample lists 70,000 or so clones; roughly 70% were seen once. What was sequenced was PBMCs. Source of these receptors: a woman younger than 45 in good health and CMV-seronegative. The CDR3 runs from the conserved cysteine through the conserved F or W. D genes are given only for firm matches. Clone size is not always given. Where it is, it says once, few, many or a class for expanded clones.

j_gene: TRBJ2-3; d_gene: TRBD1; abundance: NA; v_gene: TRBV7-2; CDR3aa: CASSSNPGQGLGDTQYF; CDR3nt: TGTGCCAGCAGCTCCAATCCGGGACAGGGCCTTGGAGATACGCAGTATTTT
j_gene: TRBJ2-3; d_gene: NA; abundance: NA; v_gene: TRBV27; CDR3aa: CASRTQGLGKYF; CDR3nt: TGTGCCAGCAGAACGCAGGGTCTGGGGAAGTATTTT
j_gene: TRBJ2-1; d_gene: TRBD2; abundance: NA; v_gene: TRBV19; CDR3aa: CASSSGGGEQFF; CDR3nt: TGTGCCAGTAGTAGCGGGGGGGGTGAGCAGTTCTTC
j_gene: TRBJ1-3; d_gene: TRBD1; abundance: few; v_gene: TRBV5-4; CDR3aa: CASSLLPRDRGRGIYF; CDR3nt: TGTGCCAGCAGCCTACTCCCCCGGGACAGGGGGCGCGGCATATATTTT
j_gene: TRBJ2-2; d_gene: NA; abundance: NA; v_gene: TRBV7-8; CDR3aa: CASSPRDFGELFF; CDR3nt: TGTGCCAGCAGCCCCAGGGATTTCGGGGAGCTGTTTTTT
j_gene: TRBJ2-5; d_gene: NA; abundance: NA; v_gene: TRBV9; CDR3aa: CASSAFLRGAEETQYF; CDR3nt: TGTGCCAGCAGCGCCTTTCTACGGGGGGCGGAAGAGACCCAGTACTTC
j_gene: TRBJ2-1; d_gene: NA; abundance: NA; v_gene: TRBV4-1; CDR3aa: CASSQVRDFDEQFF; CDR3nt: TGCGCCAGCAGCCAAGTAAGGGACTTTGATGAGCAGTTCTTC
j_gene: TRBJ1-4; d_gene: NA; abundance: NA; v_gene: TRBV7-8; CDR3aa: CASSPSEKLFF; CDR3nt: TGTGCCAGCAGCCCTAGTGAAAAACTGTTTTTT
j_gene: TRBJ2-5; d_gene: NA; abundance: NA; v_gene: TRBV28; CDR3aa: CASSFPRRGPSQETQYF; CDR3nt: TGTGCCAGCAGTTTCCCCCGGCGGGGGCCTTCCCAAGAGACCCAGTACTTC
j_gene: TRBJ1-1; d_gene: NA; abundance: few; v_gene: TRBV7-9; CDR3aa: CASSLDLLTEAFF; CDR3nt: TGTGCCAGCAGCTTAGATCTTCTCACTGAAGCTTTCTTT
j_gene: TRBJ1-5; d_gene: TRBD1; abundance: NA; v_gene: TRBV11-2; CDR3aa: CASSLTGTALGPQHF; CDR3nt: TGTGCCAGCAGTCTAACCGGGACAGCCCTGGGGCCCCAGCATTTT